Given below is one TCR beta chain in context. Its antigen is not yet known. No base qualities exist here, and no much larger clone lies one base off it. The protocol used for the library was the immunoSEQ multiplex PCR assay. In TCRdb, the immuneACCESS table is reduced to in-frame sequences with V and J assigned. These tables do not hold every clone; where another copy was compared, an unresolved V gene accounts for under half, and the others remain unexplained. This sample is represented by 25,000 or so clones; approximately 90% of them were singletons. Of the sample, 6.2% is held by the ten largest clones. From a lookup of the germline V gene, CDR1 and CDR2 are SGDLS and YYNGEE. Including cysteine and phenylalanine, the CDR3 has 15 amino acids. The retained sequence is limited to the CDR3, 45 bases, with the frame set at the first base. V was cut back by 3 bases and J by 4 bases, leaving a gap of 16 bases between them.

This sample is drawn from a study of T cell changes during pregnancy in multiple sclerosis (dated by TCRdb to the late 2010s). In terms of the full investigation: Changes in the T cell repertoire over the course of pregnancy were examined in this study in women with multiple sclerosis.

This sequence originates from a female donor with multiple sclerosis, enrolled in a pregnancy study. The rearrangement joined TRBV9 to TRBJ1-2, with TRBD1 tentatively as D gene (5 bases match). The input for sequencing was CD8+ T cells from peripheral blood mononuclear cells, taken before pregnancy. The DNA sequence reads TGTGCCAGCAGCGATCCCTCGCGGGGCCCCTATGGCTACACCTTC. Its coded protein is CASSDPSRGPYGYTF.